This T cell receptor beta chain derives from a study of T cell clones after liver transplantation. Profiled with immunoSEQ multiplex PCR; TCRdb holds only in-frame clones, not every one. Of 95,000 to 130,000 clones detected, over 75% appear once; the ten largest clones hold roughly 0.8%. V gave up 7 bases and J gave up 5 bases, with 9 bases separating them. Germline CDR1 is SGHAT and CDR2 is FQNNGV. This CDR3 is 12 amino acids long. Specimen: CD4+ T cells from blood, collected 12 months after liver transplant. The receptor's source is a human patient who received a liver transplant. Some T cells may have originated in the graft donor. The chain joins TRBV11-2 to TRBJ2-4, with D possibly being TRBD1 (5 bases). The DNA of the CDR3 is TGTGCCAGCACCTTGACAGAAAACATTCAGTACTTC. Protein sequence: CASTLTENIQYF.